This T cell receptor (beta chain) came from a study of identical twins. This clonotype turned up a few times. As yet, its antigen is unknown. Using its own MiXCR run on the 5' RACE reads, TCRdb lists one record per CDR3 protein. The sample shows about 890,000 distinct CDR3 sequences, 9% to 15% of them seen only once. CDR1 and CDR2 (germline): SGHAT, FQDESV (reference sequence). V shed 5 bases, J shed 5 bases, and the junction held 11 bases outside the gene matches. CDR3 length equals 18 residues. Overall study findings and caveats: Those out-of-frame alpha sequences shared by twins showed an excess of low generation probability.

This same sample was also part of a study on yellow fever vaccine responses in identical twins. This second report adds: In identical twins, vaccine T cell responses appeared partly shared and partly individual.

The chain employs TRBV11-1 and TRBJ2-5, with 16 bases lining up with TRBD2. The clonotype was recovered from a woman in her late teens or twenties in good health. The sample taken for sequencing was PBMCs. The CDR3 loop is CASSISGTSGRAVETQYF. The CDR3 DNA is TGTGCCAGCAGCATCTCTGGGACTAGCGGGAGGGCGGTGGAGACCCAGTACTTC.